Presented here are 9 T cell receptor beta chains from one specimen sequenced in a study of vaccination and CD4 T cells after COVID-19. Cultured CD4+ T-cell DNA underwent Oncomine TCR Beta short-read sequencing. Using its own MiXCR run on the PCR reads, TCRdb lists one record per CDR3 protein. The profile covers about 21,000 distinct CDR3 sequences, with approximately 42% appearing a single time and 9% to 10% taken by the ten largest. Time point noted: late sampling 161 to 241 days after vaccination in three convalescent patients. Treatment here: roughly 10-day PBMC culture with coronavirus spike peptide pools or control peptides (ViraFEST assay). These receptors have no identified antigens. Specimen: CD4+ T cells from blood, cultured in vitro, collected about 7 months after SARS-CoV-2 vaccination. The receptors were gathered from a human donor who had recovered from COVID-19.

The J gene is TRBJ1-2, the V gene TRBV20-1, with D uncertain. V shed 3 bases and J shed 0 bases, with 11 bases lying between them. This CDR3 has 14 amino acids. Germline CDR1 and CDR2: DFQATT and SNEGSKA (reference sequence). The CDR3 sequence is CSARRRAANYGYTF. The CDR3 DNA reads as TGCAGTGCTAGGCGAAGGGCAGCTAACTATGGCTACACCTTC.

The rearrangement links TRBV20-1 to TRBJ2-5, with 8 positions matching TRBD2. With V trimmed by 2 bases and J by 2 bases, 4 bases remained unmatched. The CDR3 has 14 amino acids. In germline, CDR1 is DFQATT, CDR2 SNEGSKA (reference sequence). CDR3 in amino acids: CSARSGGRQETQYF. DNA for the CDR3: TGCAGTGCTAGAAGTGGCGGGAGGCAAGAGACCCAGTACTTC.

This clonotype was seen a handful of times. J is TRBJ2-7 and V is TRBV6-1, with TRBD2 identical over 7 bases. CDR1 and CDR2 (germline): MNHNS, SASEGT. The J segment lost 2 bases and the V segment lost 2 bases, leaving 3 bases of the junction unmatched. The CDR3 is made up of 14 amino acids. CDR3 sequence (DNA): TGTGCCAGCAGTGAATTTGGGAGGGCCTACGAGCAGTACTTC. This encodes CASSEFGRAYEQYF.

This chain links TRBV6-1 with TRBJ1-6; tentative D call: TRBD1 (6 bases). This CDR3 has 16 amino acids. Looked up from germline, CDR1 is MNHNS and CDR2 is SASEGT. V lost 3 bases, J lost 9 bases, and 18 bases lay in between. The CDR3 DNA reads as TGTGCCAGCAGTGAGCAGGGGTGGAGGGTGGCTTCACCCCTCCACTTT. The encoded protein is CASSEQGWRVASPLHF.

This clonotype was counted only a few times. The CDR3 spells CASSNGPNEAYEQYF. CDR3 nucleotides: TGTGCCAGCAGCAACGGACCCAACGAAGCCTACGAGCAGTACTTC. The rearrangement links TRBV7-9 to TRBJ2-7, with no clear D. The CDR3 runs 15 residues. The V gene's germline CDR1 is SEHNR and CDR2 FQNEAQ (reference sequence). Trimming stripped 5 bases from V and 2 bases from J, with 16 bases between.

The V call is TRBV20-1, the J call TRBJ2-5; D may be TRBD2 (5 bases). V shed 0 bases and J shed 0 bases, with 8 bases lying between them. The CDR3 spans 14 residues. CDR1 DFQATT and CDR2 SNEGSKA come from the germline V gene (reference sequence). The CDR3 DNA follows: TGCAGTGCTAGAGATCCGGGGTACCAAGAGACCCAGTACTTC. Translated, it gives CSARDPGYQETQYF.

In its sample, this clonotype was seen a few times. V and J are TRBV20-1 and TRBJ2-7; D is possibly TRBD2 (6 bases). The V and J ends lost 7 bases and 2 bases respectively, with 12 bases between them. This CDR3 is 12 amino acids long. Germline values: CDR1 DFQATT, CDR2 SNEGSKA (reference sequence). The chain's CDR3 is CSVGSPTYEQYF. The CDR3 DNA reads TGCAGTGTCGGGAGTCCGACCTACGAGCAGTACTTC.

The CDR3 coding sequence is TGTGCCACCCTCGAGAGCCTCTCCTACAATGAGCAGTTCTTC. It encodes CATLESLSYNEQFF. J is TRBJ2-1 and V is TRBV6-1, with unresolved D. From germline, CDR1 is MNHNS and CDR2 SASEGT. The CDR3 length is 14 residues. V was cut by 10 bases and J by 0 bases, with 13 bases left in between.

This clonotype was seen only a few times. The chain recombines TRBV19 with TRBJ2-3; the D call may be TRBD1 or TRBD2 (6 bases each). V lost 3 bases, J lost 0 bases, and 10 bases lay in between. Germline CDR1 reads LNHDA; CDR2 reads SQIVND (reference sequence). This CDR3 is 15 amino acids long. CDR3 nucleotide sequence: TGTGCCAGTAGTATGGGGGGCGGGAGCACAGATACGCAGTATTTT. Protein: CASSMGGGSTDTQYF.